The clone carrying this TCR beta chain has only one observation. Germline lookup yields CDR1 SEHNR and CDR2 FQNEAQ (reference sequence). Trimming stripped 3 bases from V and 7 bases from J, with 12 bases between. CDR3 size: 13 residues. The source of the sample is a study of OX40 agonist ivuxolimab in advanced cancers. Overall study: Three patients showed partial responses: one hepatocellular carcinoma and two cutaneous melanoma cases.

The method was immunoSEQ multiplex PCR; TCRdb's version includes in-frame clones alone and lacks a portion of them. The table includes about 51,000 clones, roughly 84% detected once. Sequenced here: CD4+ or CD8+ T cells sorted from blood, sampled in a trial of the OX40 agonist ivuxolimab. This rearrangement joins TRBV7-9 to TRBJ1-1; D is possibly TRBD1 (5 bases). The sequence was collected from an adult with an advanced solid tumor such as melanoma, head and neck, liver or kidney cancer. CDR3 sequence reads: CASSLLEGSEAFF. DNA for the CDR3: TGTGCCAGCAGCTTGCTGGAGGGGAGTGAAGCTTTCTTT.